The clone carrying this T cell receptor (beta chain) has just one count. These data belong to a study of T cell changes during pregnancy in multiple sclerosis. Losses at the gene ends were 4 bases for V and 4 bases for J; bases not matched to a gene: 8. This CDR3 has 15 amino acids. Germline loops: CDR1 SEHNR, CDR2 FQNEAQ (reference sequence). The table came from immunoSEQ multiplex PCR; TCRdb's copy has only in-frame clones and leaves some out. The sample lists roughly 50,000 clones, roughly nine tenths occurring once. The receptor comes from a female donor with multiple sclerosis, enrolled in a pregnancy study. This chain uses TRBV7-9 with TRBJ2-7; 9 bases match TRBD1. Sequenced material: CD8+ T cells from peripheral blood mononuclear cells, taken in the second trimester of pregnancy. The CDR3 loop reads CASSSPGDRAYEQYF. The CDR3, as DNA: TGTGCCAGCAGCTCTCCGGGGGACAGGGCTTACGAGCAGTACTTC.